The entry below describes one T cell receptor (beta chain). Generated by immunoSEQ multiplex PCR, the TCRdb table keeps only in-frame clones and is missing some. The table records approximately 980,000 clones, around three quarters of them present only once. This record comes from a study of shared clonotypes between healthy human individuals. This CDR3 comprises 12 residues. The germline V gene encodes CDR1 GTSNPN and CDR2 SVGIG (reference sequence). Trimming removed 8 bases at V and 8 bases at J, with 16 bases between. The rearrangement uses TRBV30 and TRBJ2-1, with D possibly being TRBD1 (5 bases). The source is a man in his late teens or twenties in good health. The sequenced sample consisted of memory CD4+ T cells sorted from blood. Subset in this sample: CD45RA-negative fraction. CDR3 loop: CAGELRGYEQFF. The CDR3 DNA follows: TGTGCCGGAGAACTTAGGGGTTATGAGCAGTTCTTC.